Listed below are T cell receptor beta chains from one sample, sequenced in a study of identical twins. TCRdb itself ran the 5' RACE reads through MiXCR, one entry per CDR3 protein. Of more than 600,000 distinct CDR3 sequences listed, about 18% were seen once; the top ten hold about an eighth. These data are also associated with another study on T cells expressing NK-cell markers.

Sequenced input: PBMCs. These receptors were obtained from a young woman in good health. Both conserved end residues are part of each CDR3. The order of the fields is D gene, J gene, V gene, clone size, CDR3 DNA, CDR3 protein. A D gene is named only where the DNA matches it firmly. The size field is filled for only some rows; it gives once, few, many or a size class.

NA | TRBJ1-1 | TRBV2 | many | TGTGCCAGCAGTGAAATGGGTTACCATATCTTT | CASSEMGYHIF
NA | TRBJ1-5 | TRBV12-3/TRBV12-4 | few | TGTGCCAGCAGTTACAGAGAGGATCAGCCCCAGCATTTT | CASSYREDQPQHF
TRBD1 | TRBJ2-4 | TRBV7-3 | NA | TGTGCCAGCAGCTTAAACGACAGGGGGATCGGCAAAAACATTCAGTACTTC | CASSLNDRGIGKNIQYF
NA | TRBJ2-1 | TRBV5-1 | few | TGCGCCAGCAGCTTGGATCCAGGGGCCTACAATGAGCAGTTCTTC | CASSLDPGAYNEQFF
TRBD2 | TRBJ2-1 | TRBV12-3/TRBV12-4 | NA | TGTGCCAGCCGTTTTTGGACTAGCGGGAGCGATGAGCAGTTCTTC | CASRFWTSGSDEQFF
NA | TRBJ2-7 | TRBV4-3 | few | TGCGCCAGCAGCCAAGATCGGACAGACTTTTTGTACGAGCAGTACTTC | CASSQDRTDFLYEQYF
NA | TRBJ2-7 | TRBV12-3/TRBV12-4 | few | TGTGCCAGCAGTTTCAGACCGGGATACGAGCAGTACTTC | CASSFRPGYEQYF
NA | TRBJ2-2 | TRBV6-5 | many | TGTGCCAGCAGTTACTCTGCTCAGAACACCGGGGAGCTGTTTTTT | CASSYSAQNTGELFF
NA | TRBJ2-1 | TRBV25-1 | few | TGTGCCAGCAGTGATCCGGGACGGGGACGGTTCTTC | CASSDPGRGRFF
NA | TRBJ2-7 | TRBV4-2 | many | TGTGCCAGCAGCCCCTCGCAGTCCTACGAGCAGTACTTC | CASSPSQSYEQYF
TRBD2 | TRBJ2-5 | TRBV7-2 | NA | TGTGCCAGCAGCGTAGGACTAGCGGGAATCCAAGAGACCCAGTACTTC | CASSVGLAGIQETQYF
TRBD2 | TRBJ2-5 | TRBV12-3/TRBV12-4 | NA | TGTGCCAGCAGTTCCTCAGATAGCGGGTATTACGGGGAGACCCAGTACTTC | CASSSSDSGYYGETQYF
TRBD1 | TRBJ2-7 | TRBV6-5 | few | TGTGCCAGCAGTTATGATTCGGGACAGCACTACGAGCAGTACTTC | CASSYDSGQHYEQYF
NA | TRBJ2-7 | TRBV11-2 | few | TGTGCCAGCAGCCACACGGTAGGGCTATTCTACGAGCAGTACTTC | CASSHTVGLFYEQYF
TRBD2 | TRBJ2-1 | TRBV12-5 | NA | TGTGCTGCGTCAGCTAGCGGGGGACTGGGGGAGCAGTTCTTC | CAASASGGLGEQFF
TRBD1 | TRBJ1-2 | TRBV6-1 | many | TGTGCCAGCAGTCTAGGGACAGGGCATATCAACTATGGCTACACCTTC | CASSLGTGHINYGYTF
NA | TRBJ2-7 | TRBV10-3 | few | TGTGCCATCAGTGAGTCGACTCAGTACAAGGACGAGCAGTACTTC | CAISESTQYKDEQYF
NA | TRBJ2-7 | TRBV5-1 | few | TGCGCCAGCAGCGCCGGTTTCGAGCAGTACTTC | CASSAGFEQYF
NA | TRBJ2-7 | TRBV10-3 | NA | TGTGCCATCACCGCGGGCTACGAGCAGTACTTC | CAITAGYEQYF
NA | TRBJ2-2 | TRBV19 | NA | TGTGCCAGTAGTATATCCGGGGTTGGCGGCGGGGAGCTGTTTTTT | CASSISGVGGGELFF
NA | TRBJ1-5 | TRBV12-3/TRBV12-4 | NA | TGTGCCAGCAGCTCCATCTTAGGCAGATTCAATCAGCCCCAGCATTTT | CASSSILGRFNQPQHF
TRBD2 | TRBJ2-1 | TRBV7-9 | few | TGTGCCAGCAGCCCGGGACTAGCGGGAGCCTACAATGAGCAGTTCTTC | CASSPGLAGAYNEQFF
NA | TRBJ1-3 | TRBV5-1 | NA | TGCGCCAGCAGCCAGGCTAGTCGGGCTGGAAACACCATATATTTT | CASSQASRAGNTIYF
NA | TRBJ2-1 | TRBV6-1 | NA | TGTGCCAGCATTGACAGTCCAACAAGTTATGAGCAGTTCTTC | CASIDSPTSYEQFF
NA | TRBJ2-1 | TRBV5-1 | NA | TGCGCCAGCAGCTTGGCCAATCAGGGTCGGAATGAGCAGTTCTTC | CASSLANQGRNEQFF
NA | TRBJ2-7 | TRBV6-1 | few | TGTGCCAGCAGTACGCGGGACAGAGAGTCCTACGAGCAGTACTTC | CASSTRDRESYEQYF
TRBD2 | TRBJ2-1 | TRBV20-1 | few | TGCAGTGCTCGGACCCTGTCTCTAGCGGTGAATGAGCAGTTCTTC | CSARTLSLAVNEQFF
TRBD1 | TRBJ1-2 | TRBV5-1 | few | TGCGCCAGCAGTCCTACAGGGGCGGGCTACACCTTC | CASSPTGAGYTF
NA | TRBJ2-1 | TRBV6-2/TRBV6-3 | few | TGTGCCAGCAGACGACGACCATCACCTGGGTACAATGAGCAGTTCTTC | CASRRRPSPGYNEQFF
TRBD2 | TRBJ2-1 | TRBV7-2 | NA | TGTGCCAGCAGTTTAACTAGCGGAACCAACAATGAGCAGTTCTTC | CASSLTSGTNNEQFF
TRBD2 | TRBJ2-7 | TRBV30 | few | TGTGCCTGTCTAGCGGGAATTTACGAGCAGTACTTC | CACLAGIYEQYF
NA | TRBJ1-1 | TRBV6-1 | NA | TGTGCCAGCAGCGCTAGGTTAACAGTCAACACTGAAGCTTTCTTT | CASSARLTVNTEAFF
NA | TRBJ1-1 | TRBV12-3/TRBV12-4 | many | TGTGCCAGCAGTTTAGGCCTAGAAGCTTTCTTT | CASSLGLEAFF
NA | TRBJ2-1 | TRBV5-1 | few | TGCGCCAGCAGCTTGGAGGGCGCGTATGAGCAGTTCTTC | CASSLEGAYEQFF
NA | TRBJ2-7 | TRBV29-1 | few | TGCAGCGTTGTCGCCGGCTACGAGCAGTACTTC | CSVVAGYEQYF
NA | TRBJ2-3 | TRBV5-4 | few | TGTGCCAGCAGCTCACCGACCCGCACAGATACGCAGTATTTT | CASSSPTRTDTQYF
NA | TRBJ1-1 | TRBV14 | NA | TGTGCCAGCAGCCAAGATGTGGTGTCAGGGGAAGCTTTCTTT | CASSQDVVSGEAFF